These T cell receptor beta chains were read from a single sample in a study of identifying expanded T cells in peripheral blood. Only in-frame clones appear in the TCRdb table, and some are missing; sequencing was by immunoSEQ multiplex PCR. Of around 120,000 clones detected, 80% to 90% appear once; the ten largest clones hold less than 10%. The sequenced material came from blood. Every receptor here comes from a person between 18 and 75 years old in good health. Each CDR3 is given with its conserved first and last residue. The D gene is left open where the match is weak. The listing skips clone size in some rows; elsewhere it reads once, few, many or a size class.

cdr3_length,j_call,clone_size,d_call,v_call,cdr3_aa,cdr3_nt
15,TRBJ1-3,-,-,TRBV2,CASSEGPPSGNTIYF,TGTGCCAGCAGTGAAGGGCCCCCCTCTGGAAACACCATATATTTT
14,TRBJ2-5,-,-,TRBV11-2,CASSFGQGVETQYF,TGTGCCAGCAGCTTTGGTCAGGGTGTAGAGACCCAGTACTTC
14,TRBJ1-2,-,-,TRBV19,CASRTIRGDYGYTF,TGTGCCAGTAGGACGATAAGGGGGGACTATGGCTACACCTTC
14,TRBJ1-1,-,-,TRBV6-6,CASSQRGRNTEAFF,TGTGCCAGCAGTCAAAGGGGGAGGAACACTGAAGCTTTCTTT
14,TRBJ2-1,-,TRBD1,TRBV27,CASSSGGSYNEQFF,TGTGCCAGCAGTTCAGGGGGTTCCTACAATGAGCAGTTCTTC
15,TRBJ2-7,-,-,TRBV19,CASSMSFGTAYEQYF,TGTGCCAGTAGTATGTCGTTTGGAACAGCCTACGAGCAGTACTTC
15,TRBJ2-2,-,-,TRBV11-3,CASSLVRGAGGELFF,TGTGCCAGCAGCTTAGTCAGGGGAGCCGGCGGGGAGCTGTTTTTT
12,TRBJ2-5,-,TRBD2,TRBV30,CAWGAGWETQYF,TGTGCCTGGGGAGCGGGGTGGGAGACCCAGTACTTC
13,TRBJ1-1,-,-,TRBV5-8,CASSIGQNTEAFF,TGTGCCAGCAGCATCGGACAGAACACTGAAGCTTTCTTT
14,TRBJ2-2,few,-,TRBV30,CAWSPLARAGELFF,TGTGCCTGGAGTCCTCTCGCGCGGGCCGGGGAGCTGTTTTTT
16,TRBJ2-2,-,-,TRBV6-5,CASSYSRHRGTGELFF,TGTGCCAGCAGTTACTCTCGGCACCGGGGAACCGGGGAGCTGTTTTTT
16,TRBJ2-3,-,-,TRBV4-1,CASAKLDLTSTDTQYF,TGCGCCAGCGCAAAACTGGACTTGACTAGCACAGATACGCAGTATTTT
16,TRBJ1-5,-,-,TRBV30,CAWSVRGGGGNQPQHF,TGTGCCTGGAGTGTACGGGGGGGAGGGGGCAATCAGCCCCAGCATTTT
12,TRBJ1-1,-,-,TRBV6-6,CASSYSRGEAFF,TGTGCCAGCAGTTACTCGAGGGGGGAAGCTTTCTTT